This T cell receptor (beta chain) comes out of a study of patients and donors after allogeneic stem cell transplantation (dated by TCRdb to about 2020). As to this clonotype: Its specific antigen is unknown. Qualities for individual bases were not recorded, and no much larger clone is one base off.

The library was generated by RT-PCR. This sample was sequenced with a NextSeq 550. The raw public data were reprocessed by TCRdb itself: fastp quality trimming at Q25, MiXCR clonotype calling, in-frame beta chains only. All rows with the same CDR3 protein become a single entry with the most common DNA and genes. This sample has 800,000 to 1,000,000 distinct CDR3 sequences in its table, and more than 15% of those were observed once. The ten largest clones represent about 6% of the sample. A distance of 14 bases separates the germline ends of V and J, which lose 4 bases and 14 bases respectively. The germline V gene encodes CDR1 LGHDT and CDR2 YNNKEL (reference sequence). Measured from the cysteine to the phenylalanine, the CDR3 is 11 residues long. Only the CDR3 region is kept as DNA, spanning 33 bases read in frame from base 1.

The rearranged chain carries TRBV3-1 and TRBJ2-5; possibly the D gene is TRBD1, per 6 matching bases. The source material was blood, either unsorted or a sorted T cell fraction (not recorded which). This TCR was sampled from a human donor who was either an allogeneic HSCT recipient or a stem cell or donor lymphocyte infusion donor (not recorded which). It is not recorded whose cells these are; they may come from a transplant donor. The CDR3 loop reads CASSPDRRIYF. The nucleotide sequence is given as TGTGCCAGCAGCCCTGACAGGCGGATCTACTTC.